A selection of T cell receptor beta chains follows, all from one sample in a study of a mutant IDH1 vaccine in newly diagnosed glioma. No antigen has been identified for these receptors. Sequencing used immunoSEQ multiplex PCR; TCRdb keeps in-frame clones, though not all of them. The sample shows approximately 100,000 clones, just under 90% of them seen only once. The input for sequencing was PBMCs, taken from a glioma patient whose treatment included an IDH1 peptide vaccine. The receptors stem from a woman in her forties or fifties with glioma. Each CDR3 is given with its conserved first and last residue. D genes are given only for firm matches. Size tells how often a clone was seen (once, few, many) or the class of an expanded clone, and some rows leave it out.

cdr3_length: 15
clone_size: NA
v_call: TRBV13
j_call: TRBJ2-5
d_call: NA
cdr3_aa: CASSLRRTVQETQYF
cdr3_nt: TGTGCCAGCAGCCTTAGAAGGACAGTCCAAGAGACCCAGTACTTC

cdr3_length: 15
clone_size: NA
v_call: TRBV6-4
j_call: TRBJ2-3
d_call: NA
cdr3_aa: CASSDSGPPTDTQYF
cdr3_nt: TGTGCCAGCAGTGACTCAGGCCCACCCACAGATACGCAGTATTTT

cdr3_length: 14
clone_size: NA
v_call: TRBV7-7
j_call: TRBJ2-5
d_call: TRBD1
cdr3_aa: CASSLDRTKETQYF
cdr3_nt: TGTGCTAGCAGCTTGGACAGGACCAAAGAGACCCAGTACTTC

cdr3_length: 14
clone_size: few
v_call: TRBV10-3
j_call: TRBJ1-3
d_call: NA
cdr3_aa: CAISDGSSGNTIYF
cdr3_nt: TGTGCCATCAGTGACGGGAGCTCTGGAAACACCATATATTTT

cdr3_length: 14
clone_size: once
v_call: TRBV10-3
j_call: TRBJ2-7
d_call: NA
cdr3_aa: CAISERGQIHEQYF
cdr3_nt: TGTGCCATCAGTGAGAGGGGTCAAATCCACGAGCAGTACTTC

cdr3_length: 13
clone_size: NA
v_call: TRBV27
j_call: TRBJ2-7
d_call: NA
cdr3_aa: CASSLSGINEQYF
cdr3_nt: TGTGCCAGCAGTTTGAGCGGAATAAACGAGCAGTACTTC

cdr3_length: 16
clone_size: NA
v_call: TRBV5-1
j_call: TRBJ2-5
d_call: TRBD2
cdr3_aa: CASSPLAGGPVETQYF
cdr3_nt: TGCGCCAGCAGCCCTCTAGCGGGAGGGCCAGTGGAGACCCAGTACTTC

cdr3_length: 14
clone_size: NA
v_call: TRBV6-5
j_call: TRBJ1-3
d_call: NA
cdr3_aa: CASSYAGVGNTIYF
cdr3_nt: TGTGCCAGCAGTTACGCCGGGGTTGGAAACACCATATATTTT

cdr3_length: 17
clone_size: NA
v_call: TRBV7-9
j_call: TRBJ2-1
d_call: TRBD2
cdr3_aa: CASSLRASGGSYNEQFF
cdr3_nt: TGTGCCAGCAGCTTAAGAGCTAGCGGGGGATCCTACAATGAGCAGTTCTTC

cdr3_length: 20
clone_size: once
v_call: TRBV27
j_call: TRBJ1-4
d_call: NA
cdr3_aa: CASSSSGVRVRSATNEKLFF
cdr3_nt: TGTGCCAGCAGTTCTTCAGGGGTACGAGTCCGGAGTGCAACTAATGAAAAACTGTTTTTT

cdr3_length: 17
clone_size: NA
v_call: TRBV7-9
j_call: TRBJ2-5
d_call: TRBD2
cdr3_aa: CASSLGWTSGRLETQYF
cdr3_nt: TGTGCCAGCAGCTTAGGGTGGACTAGCGGGAGATTGGAGACCCAGTACTTC

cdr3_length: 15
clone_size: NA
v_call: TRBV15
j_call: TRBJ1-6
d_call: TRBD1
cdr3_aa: CATSKSTGAGSPLHF
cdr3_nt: TGTGCCACCAGCAAGTCGACAGGGGCCGGTTCACCCCTCCACTTT

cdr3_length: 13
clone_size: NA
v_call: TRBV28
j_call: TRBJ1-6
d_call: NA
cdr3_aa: CASSLGRPSPLHF
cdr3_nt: TGTGCCAGCAGTTTAGGGCGGCCTTCACCCCTCCACTTT

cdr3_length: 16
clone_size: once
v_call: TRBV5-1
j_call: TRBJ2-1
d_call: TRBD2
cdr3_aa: CASSLAGLAVRDEQFF
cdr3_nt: TGCGCCAGCAGCTTGGCCGGACTAGCGGTAAGAGATGAGCAGTTCTTC

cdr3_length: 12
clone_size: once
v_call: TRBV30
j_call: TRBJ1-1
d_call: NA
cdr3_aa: CAWSVLNTEAFF
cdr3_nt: TGTGCCTGGAGTGTACTGAACACTGAAGCTTTCTTT

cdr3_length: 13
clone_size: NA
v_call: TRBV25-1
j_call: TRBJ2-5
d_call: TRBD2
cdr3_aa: CASSMAGEETQYF
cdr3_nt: TGTGCCAGCAGTATGGCGGGAGAAGAGACCCAGTACTTC

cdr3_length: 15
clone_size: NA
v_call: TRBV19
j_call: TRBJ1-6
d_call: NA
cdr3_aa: CAGNITASYNSPLHF
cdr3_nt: TGTGCCGGGAACATTACAGCGAGCTATAATTCACCCCTCCACTTT

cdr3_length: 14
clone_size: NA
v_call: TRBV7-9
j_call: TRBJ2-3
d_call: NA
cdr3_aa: CASSLGVPTDTQYF
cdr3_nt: TGTGCCAGCAGCTTAGGGGTCCCCACAGATACGCAGTATTTT

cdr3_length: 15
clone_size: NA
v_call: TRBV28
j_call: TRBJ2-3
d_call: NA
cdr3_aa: CASSLTTLYGNTQYF
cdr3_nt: TGTGCCAGCAGTCTAACCACCCTTTACGGGAATACGCAGTATTTT

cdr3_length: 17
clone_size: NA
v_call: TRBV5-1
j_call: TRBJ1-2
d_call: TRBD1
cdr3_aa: CASRKRGQGASNYGYTF
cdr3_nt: TGCGCCAGCAGGAAAAGAGGACAGGGGGCTTCTAACTATGGCTACACCTTC

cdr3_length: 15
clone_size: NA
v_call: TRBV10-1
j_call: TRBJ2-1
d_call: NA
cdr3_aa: CASRPAGTYYNEQFF
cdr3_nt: TGCGCCAGCCGTCCTGCCGGGACTTACTACAATGAGCAGTTCTTC

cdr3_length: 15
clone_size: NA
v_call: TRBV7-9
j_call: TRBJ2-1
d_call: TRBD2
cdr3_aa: CASSLRAGGLGEQFF
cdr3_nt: TGTGCCAGCAGCTTAAGAGCGGGAGGGCTGGGTGAGCAGTTCTTC

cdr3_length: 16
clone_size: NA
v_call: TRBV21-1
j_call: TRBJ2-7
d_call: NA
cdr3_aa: CASSPRETGLEYEQYF
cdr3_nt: TGTGCCAGCAGCCCCCGGGAAACAGGGTTAGAGTACGAGCAGTACTTC

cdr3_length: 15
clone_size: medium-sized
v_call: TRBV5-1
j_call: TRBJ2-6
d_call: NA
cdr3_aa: CASSLGGAGANVLTF
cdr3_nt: TGCGCCAGCAGCTTGGGTGGGGCTGGGGCCAACGTCCTGACTTTC

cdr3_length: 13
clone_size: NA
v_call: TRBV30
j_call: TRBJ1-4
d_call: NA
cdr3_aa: CAWSPGGGQKLFF
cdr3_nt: TGTGCCTGGAGCCCGGGGGGAGGGCAAAAACTGTTTTTT

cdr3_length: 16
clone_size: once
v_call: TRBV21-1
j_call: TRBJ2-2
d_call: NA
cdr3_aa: CASSKLAESKTGELFF
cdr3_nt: TGTGCCAGCAGCAAATTGGCAGAAAGTAAGACCGGGGAGCTGTTTTTT